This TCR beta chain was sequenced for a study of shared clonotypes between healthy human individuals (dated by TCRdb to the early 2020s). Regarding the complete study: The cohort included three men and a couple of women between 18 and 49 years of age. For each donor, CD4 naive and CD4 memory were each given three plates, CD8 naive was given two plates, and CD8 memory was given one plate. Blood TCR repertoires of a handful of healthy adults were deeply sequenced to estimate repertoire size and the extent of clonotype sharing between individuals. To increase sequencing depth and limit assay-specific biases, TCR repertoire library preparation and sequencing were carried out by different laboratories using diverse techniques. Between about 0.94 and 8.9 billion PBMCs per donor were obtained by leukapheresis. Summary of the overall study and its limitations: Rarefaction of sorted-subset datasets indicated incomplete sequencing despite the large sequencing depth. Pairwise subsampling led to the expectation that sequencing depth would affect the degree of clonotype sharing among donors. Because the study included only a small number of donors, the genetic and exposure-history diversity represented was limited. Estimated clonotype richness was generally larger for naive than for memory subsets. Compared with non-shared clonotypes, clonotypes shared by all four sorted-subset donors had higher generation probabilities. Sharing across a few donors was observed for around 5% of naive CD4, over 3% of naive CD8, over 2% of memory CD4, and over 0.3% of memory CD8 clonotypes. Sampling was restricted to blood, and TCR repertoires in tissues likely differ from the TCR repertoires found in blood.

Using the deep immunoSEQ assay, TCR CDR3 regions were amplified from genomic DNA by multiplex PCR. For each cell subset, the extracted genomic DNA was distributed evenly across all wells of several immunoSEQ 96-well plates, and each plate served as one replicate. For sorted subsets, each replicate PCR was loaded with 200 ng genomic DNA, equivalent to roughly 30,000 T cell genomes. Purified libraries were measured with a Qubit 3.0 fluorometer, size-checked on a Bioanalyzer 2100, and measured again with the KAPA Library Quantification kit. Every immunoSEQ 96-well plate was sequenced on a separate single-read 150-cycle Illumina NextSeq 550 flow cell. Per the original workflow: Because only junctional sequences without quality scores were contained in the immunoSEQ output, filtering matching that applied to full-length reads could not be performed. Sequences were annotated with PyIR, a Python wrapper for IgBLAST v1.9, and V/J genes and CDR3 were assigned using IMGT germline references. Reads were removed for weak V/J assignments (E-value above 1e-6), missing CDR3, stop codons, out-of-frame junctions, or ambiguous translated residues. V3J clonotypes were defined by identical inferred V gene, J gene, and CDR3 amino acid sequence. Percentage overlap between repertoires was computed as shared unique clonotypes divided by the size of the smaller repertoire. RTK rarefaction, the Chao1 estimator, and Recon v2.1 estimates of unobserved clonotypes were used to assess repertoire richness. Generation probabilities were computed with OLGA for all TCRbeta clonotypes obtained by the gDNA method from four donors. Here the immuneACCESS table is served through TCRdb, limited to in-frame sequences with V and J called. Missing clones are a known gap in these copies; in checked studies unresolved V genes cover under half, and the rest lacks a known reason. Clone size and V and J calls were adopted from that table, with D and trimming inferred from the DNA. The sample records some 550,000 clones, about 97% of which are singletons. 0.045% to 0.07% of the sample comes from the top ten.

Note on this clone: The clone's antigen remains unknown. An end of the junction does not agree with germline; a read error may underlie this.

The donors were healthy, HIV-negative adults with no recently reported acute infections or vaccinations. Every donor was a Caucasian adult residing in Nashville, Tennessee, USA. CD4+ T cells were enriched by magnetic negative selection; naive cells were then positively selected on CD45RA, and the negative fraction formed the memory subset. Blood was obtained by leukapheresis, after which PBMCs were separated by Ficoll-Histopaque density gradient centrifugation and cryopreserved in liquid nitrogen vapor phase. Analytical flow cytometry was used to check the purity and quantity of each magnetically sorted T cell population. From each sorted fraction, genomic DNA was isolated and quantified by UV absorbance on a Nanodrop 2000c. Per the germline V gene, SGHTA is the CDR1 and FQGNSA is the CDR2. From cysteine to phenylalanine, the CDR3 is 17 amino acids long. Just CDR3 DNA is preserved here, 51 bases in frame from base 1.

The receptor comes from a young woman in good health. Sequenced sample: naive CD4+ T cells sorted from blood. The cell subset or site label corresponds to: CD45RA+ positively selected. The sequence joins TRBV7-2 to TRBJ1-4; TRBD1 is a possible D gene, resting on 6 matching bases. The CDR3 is CASSLAPATGLNDKLFF. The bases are TGTGCCAGCAGCTTAGCGCCCGCGACAGGATTAAATGACAAACTGTTTTTT.